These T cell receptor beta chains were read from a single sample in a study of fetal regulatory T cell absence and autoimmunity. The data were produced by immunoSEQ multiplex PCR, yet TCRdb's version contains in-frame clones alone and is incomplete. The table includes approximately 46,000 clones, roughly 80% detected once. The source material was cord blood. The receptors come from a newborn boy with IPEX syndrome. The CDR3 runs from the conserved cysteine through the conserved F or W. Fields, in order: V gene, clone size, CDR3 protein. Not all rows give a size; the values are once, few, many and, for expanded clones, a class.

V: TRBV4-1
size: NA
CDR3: CASTKTSRVTDTQYF

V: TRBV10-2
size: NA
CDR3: CASSESLGTGRGETQYF

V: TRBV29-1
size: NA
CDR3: CSVESPLAGDLDEQFF

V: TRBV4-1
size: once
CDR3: CASSQDRGQRGGLRQYF

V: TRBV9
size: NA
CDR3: CASSEGGIGTYEQYF

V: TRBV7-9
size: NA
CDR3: CASSGRGGLAGPPYEQYF

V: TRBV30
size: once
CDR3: CAWRGEWGYGYTF

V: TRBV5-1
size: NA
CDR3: CASSLDPASYEQYF

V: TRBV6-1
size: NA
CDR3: CASSESAIWYF

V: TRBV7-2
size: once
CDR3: CASSLMSEKLFF

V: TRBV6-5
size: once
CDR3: CASSYQQETNSPLHF

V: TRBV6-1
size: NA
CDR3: CASRALVTYGYTF

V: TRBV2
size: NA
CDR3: CASSRTSGGYNEQFF

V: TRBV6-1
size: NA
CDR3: CASSEYRARGLYNEQFF

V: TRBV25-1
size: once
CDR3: CATSTDLYSYNEQFF

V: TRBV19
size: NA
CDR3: CASSIGQGGYEQYF

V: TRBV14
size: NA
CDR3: CASSQQGSTYNEQFF

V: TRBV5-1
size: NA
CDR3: CASRFRDRQETQYF

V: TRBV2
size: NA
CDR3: CASSWDSRARAKNIQYF

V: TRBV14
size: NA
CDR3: CASSKGLAGGLKQETQYF

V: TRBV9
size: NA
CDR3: CASSVGIGWGPYGYTF

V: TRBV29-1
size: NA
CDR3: CSVVGGLAGVWGNEQFF

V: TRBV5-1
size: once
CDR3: CASSLAGGDTQYF

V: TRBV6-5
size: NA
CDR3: CASSLSGNTGELFF

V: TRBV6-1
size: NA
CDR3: CASSEAGARGYGYTF

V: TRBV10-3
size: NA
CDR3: CAISGPGTGVNEQYF

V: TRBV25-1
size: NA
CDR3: CASSSPLGGREYEQYF

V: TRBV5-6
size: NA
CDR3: CASSLGQGSEKLFF

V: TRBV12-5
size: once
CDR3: CASGLVYQGRGANVLTF

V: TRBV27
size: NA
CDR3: CASSFGSPYNEQFF

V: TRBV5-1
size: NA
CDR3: CASSSGQGYEQYF

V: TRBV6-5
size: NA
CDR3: CASTGGVWTDTQYF

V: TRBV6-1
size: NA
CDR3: CATLDRVHEQYF

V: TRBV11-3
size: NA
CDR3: CASSLQNTEAFF

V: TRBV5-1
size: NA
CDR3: CASRPPGPNSYEQYF

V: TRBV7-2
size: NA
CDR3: CASSLGGLAGSYEQYF

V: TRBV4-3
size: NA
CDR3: CASSQVAGGQETQYF

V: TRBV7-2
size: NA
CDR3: CASSSQRGGLGNEQFF

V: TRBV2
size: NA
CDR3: CASRILAGGPGNEQFF

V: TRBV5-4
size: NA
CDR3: CASSLSGTQETQYF

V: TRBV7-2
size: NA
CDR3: CASSPLPRLADTGELFF

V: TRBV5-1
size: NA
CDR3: CASSWLAGGPTDTQYF

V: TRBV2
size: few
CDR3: CASTGTHPNQPQHF

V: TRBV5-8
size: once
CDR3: CASSLDRGKGSGNTIYF

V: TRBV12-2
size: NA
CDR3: CASRSLPGGRGSNGYTF

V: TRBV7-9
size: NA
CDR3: CASSGDRRKLFF